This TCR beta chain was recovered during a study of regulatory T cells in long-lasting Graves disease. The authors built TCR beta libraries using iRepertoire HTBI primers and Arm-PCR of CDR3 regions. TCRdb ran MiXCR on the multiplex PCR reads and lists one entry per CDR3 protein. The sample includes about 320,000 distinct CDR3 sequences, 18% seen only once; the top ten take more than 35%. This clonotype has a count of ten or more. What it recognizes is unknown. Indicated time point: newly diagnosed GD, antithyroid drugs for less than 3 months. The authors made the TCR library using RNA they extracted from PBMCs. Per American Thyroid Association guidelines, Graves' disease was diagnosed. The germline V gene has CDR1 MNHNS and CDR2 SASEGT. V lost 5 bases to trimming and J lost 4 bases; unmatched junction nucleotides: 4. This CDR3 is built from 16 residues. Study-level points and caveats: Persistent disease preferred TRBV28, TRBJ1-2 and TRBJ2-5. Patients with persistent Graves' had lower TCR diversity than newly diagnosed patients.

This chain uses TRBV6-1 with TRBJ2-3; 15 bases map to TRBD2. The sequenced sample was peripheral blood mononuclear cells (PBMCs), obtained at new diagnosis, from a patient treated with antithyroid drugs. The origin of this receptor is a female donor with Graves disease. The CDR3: CASSKRTSGRADTQYF. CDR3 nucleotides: TGTGCCAGCAGTAAACGGACTAGCGGGAGGGCAGATACGCAGTATTTT.